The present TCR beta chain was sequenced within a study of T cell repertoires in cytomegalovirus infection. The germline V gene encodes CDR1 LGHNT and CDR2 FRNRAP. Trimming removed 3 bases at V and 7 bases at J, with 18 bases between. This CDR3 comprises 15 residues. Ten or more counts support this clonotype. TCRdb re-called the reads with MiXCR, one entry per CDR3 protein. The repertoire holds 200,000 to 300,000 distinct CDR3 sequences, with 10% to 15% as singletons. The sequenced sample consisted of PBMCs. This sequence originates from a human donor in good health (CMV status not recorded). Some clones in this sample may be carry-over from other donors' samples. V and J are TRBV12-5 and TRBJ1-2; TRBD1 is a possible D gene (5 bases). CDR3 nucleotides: TGTGCTAGTGGTTTAGGTGGGGCCGCCGCTACTGGCTACACCTTC. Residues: CASGLGGAAATGYTF. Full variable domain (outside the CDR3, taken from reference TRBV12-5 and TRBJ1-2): DARVTQTPRHKVTEMGQEVTMRCQPILGHNTVFWYRQTMMQGLELLAYFRNRAPLDDSGMPKDRFSAEMPDATLATLKIQPSEPRDSAVYFCASGLGGAAATGYTFGSGTRLTVV.